The source of this TCR beta chain is a study of CD8 T cells in Susac syndrome. The germline V and J ends were trimmed by 4 bases and 0 bases, with 4 bases remaining between them. Germline V gene data show CDR1 as GTSNPN and CDR2 as SVGIG (reference sequence). The CDR3 consists of 11 residues. RNA, at roughly 0.45 to 1 ug, was reverse transcribed with random hexamers. TCRdb reprocessed the immunoSEQ multiplex PCR reads via MiXCR and lists one record per CDR3 protein. The sample yields 210,000 or so distinct CDR3 sequences, about 94% seen once. The chain recombines TRBV30 with TRBJ2-7; D gene uncertain. This sequence originates from a human donor with Susac syndrome. The specimen was CD4+ T cells from PBMCs. The DNA of the CDR3 is TGTGCCTGGACGGACTCCTACGAGCAGTACTTC. This gives the protein CAWTDSYEQYF.